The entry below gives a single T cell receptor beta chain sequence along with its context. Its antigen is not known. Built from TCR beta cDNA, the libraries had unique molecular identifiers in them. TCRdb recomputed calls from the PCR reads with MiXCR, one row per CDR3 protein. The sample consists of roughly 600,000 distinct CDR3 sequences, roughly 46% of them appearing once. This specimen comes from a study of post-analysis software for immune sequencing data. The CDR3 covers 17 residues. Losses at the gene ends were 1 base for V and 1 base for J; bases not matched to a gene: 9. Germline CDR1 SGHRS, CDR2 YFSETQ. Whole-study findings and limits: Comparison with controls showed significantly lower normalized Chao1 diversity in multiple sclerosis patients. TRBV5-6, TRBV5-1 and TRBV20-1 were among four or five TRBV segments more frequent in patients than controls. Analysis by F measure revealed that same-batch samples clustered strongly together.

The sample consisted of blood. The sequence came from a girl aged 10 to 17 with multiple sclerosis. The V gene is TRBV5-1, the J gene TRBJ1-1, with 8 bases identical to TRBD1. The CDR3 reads CASSLFQGAERNTEAFF. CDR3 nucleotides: TGCGCCAGCAGCTTGTTTCAGGGGGCTGAAAGGAACACTGAAGCTTTCTTT.